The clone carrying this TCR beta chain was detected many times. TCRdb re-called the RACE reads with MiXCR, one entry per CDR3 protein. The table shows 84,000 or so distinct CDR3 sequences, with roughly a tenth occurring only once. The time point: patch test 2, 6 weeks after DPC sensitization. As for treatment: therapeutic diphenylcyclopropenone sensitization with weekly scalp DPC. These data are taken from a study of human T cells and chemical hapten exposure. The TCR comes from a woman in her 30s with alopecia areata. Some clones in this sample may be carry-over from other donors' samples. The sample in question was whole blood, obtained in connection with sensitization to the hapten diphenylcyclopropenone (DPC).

CDR3 DNA sequence: TGCAGCGTTGAAAGTGCAGCTCGAACTGGGCAGTACTTC. Its protein product is CSVESAARTGQYF. The chain uses TRBV29-1 and TRBJ2-7; D call uncertain. Trimming shortened V by 2 bases and J by 9 bases, and 17 bases separated the two germline ends. The CDR3 consists of 13 residues. Germline V gene lookup returns CDR1 SQVTM and CDR2 ANQGSEA.